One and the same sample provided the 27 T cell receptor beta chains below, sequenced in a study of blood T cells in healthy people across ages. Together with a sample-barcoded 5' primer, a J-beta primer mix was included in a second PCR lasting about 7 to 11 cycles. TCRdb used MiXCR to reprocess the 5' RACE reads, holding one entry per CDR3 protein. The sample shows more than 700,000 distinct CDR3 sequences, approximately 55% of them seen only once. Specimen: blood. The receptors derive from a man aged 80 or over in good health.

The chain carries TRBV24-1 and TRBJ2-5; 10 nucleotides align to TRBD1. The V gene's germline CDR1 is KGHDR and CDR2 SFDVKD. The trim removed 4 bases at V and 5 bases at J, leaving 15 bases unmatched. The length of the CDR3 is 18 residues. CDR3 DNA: TGTGCCACCAGTGACCTAGTGCCTGGGACAGGGGTTCTGGAGACCCAGTACTTC. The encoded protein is CATSDLVPGTGVLETQYF.

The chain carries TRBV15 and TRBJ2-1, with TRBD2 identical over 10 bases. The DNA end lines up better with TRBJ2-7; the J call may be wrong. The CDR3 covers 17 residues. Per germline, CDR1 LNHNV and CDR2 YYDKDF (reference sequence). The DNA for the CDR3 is TGTGCCACCAGCAGAGATGGGCTAGCGGGAGTCCACAATGAGCAGTACTTC. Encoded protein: CATSRDGLAGVHNEQYF.

CDR3 loop: CASSRLGGVGHRYAYF. In nucleotides, the CDR3 is TGCGCCAGCAGCCGACTGGGAGGGGTAGGCCACAGATACGCGTATTTT. V is TRBV4-1 and J is TRBJ2-3; the match to TRBD2 covers 7 bases. Germline CDR1 MGHRA, CDR2 YSYEKL. J gave up 14 bases and V 4 bases, and 21 bases lay outside the gene matches. The CDR3 runs to 16 residues.

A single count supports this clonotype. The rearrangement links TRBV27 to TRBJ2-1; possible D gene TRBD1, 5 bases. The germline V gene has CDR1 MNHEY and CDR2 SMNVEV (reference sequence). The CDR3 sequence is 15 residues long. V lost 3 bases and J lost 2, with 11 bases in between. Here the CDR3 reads CASSFQGGTYNEQFF. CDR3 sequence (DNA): TGTGCCAGCAGTTTTCAGGGCGGTACCTACAATGAGCAGTTCTTC.

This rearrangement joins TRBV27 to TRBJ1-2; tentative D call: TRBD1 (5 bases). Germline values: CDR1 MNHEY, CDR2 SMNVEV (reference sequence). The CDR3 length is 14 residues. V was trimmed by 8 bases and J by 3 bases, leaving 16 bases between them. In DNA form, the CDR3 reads TGTGCCAGCTCGCAGGGAGGTGGTTACTATGGCTACACCTTC. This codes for CASSQGGGYYGYTF.

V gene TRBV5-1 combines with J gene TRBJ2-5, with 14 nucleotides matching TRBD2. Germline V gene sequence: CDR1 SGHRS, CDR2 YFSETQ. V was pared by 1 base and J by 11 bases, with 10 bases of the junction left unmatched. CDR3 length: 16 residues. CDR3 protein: CASSLRGTSGSNEQYF. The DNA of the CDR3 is TGCGCCAGCAGCTTGAGGGGGACTAGCGGGAGTAATGAGCAGTACTTC. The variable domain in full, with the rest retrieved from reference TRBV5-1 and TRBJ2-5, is KAGVTQTPRYLIKTRGQQVTLSCSPISGHRSVSWYQQTPGQGLQFLFEYFSETQRNKGNFPGRFSGRQFSNSRSEMNVSTLELGDSALYLCASSLRGTSGSNEQYFGPGTRLLVL.

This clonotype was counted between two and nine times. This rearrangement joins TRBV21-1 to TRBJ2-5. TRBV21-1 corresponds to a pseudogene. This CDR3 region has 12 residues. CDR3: CASTIKRETQYF. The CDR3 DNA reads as TGTGCCAGCACCATTAAGAGAGAGACCCAGTACTTC.

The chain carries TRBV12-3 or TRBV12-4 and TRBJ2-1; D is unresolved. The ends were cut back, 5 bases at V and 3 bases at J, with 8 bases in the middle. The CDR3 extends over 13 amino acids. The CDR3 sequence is CASSRTIYNEQFF. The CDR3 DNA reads TGTGCCAGCAGTCGGACCATCTACAATGAGCAGTTCTTC.

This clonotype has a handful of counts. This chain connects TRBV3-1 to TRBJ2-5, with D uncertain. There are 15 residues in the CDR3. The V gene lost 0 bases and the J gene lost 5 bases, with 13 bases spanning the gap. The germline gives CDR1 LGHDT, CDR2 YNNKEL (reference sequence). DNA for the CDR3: TGTGCCAGCAGCCAAGATCTTTGGGATCTGGAGACCCAGTACTTC. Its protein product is CASSQDLWDLETQYF.

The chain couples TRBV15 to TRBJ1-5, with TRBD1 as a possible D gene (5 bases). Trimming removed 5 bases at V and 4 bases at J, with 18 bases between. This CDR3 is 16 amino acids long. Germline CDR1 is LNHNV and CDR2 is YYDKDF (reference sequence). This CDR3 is CATSPSWGTPNQPQHF. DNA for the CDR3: TGTGCCACCAGCCCGTCCTGGGGGACTCCTAATCAGCCCCAGCATTTT. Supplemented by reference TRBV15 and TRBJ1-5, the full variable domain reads DAMVIQNPRYQVTQFGKPVTLSCSQTLNHNVMYWYQQKSSQAPKLLFHYYDKDFNNEADTPDNFQSRRPNTSFCFLDIRSPGLGDTAMYLCATSPSWGTPNQPQHFGDGTRLSIL.

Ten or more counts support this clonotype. The CDR3 DNA reads TGTGCCAGCAGCTTAAATTCGGGGGGGAAGGGGACCCAGTACTTC. Its protein is CASSLNSGGKGTQYF. This chain links TRBV7-2 with TRBJ2-5; 8 positions match TRBD2. Germline V gene lookup returns CDR1 SGHTA and CDR2 FQGNSA. The CDR3 loop spans 15 amino acids. Trimming removed 2 bases from V and 7 bases from J; junction bases left unmatched: 9. Full variable domain (rest looked up from reference TRBV7-2 and TRBJ2-5): GAGVSQSPSNKVTEKGKDVELRCDPISGHTALYWYRQSLGQGLEFLIYFQGNSAPDKSGLPSDRFSAERTGGSVSTLTIQRTQQEDSAVYLCASSLNSGGKGTQYFGPGTRLLVL.

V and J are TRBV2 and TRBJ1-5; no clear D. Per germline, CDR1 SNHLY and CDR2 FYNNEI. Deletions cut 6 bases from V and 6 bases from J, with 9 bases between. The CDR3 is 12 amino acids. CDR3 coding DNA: TGTGCCAGCAGACCACACGGTCAGCCCCAGCATTTT. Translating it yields CASRPHGQPQHF.

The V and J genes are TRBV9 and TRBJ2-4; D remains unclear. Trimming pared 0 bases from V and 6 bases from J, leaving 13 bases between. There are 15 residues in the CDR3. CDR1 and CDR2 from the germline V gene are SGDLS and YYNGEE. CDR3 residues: CASSVDTASTNIQYF. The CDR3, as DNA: TGTGCCAGCAGCGTAGATACCGCCTCGACAAACATTCAGTACTTC.

The DNA for the CDR3 is TGTGCCAGCAGTTTATGGCAGTATGGCTACACCTTC. Amino acids: CASSLWQYGYTF. The chain employs TRBV12-3 or TRBV12-4 and TRBJ1-2; D unclear. The V end lost 2 bases, the J end lost 5 bases, and 6 bases lay between the germline ends. The CDR3 spans 12 residues.

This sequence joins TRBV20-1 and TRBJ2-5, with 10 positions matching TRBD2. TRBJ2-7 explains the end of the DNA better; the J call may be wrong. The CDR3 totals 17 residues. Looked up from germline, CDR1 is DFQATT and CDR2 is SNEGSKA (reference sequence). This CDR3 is CSARLRGASGSQYEQYF. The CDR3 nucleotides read TGCAGTGCTAGGCTTCGGGGCGCTAGCGGGAGTCAGTACGAGCAGTACTTC.

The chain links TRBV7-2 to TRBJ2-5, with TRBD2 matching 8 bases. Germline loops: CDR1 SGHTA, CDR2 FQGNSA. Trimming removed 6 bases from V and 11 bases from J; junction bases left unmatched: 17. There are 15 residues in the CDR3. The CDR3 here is CASSPAGVSYNEQYF. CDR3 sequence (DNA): TGTGCCAGCAGTCCAGCGGGAGTATCCTACAATGAGCAGTACTTC.

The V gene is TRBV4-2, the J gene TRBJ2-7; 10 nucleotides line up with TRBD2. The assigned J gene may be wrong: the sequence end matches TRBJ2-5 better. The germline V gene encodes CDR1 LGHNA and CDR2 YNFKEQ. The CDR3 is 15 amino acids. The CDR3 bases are TGTGCCAGCAGCCAAGGCCTAGCGGGGGAGGGGACCCAGTACTTC. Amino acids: CASSQGLAGEGTQYF.

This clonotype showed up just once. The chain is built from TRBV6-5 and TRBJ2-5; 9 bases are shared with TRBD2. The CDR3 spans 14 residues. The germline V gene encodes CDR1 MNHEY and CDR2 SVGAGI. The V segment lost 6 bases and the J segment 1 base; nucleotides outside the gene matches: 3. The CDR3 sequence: CASRDSGGQETQYF. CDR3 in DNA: TGTGCCAGCAGGGATAGCGGGGGCCAAGAGACCCAGTACTTC.

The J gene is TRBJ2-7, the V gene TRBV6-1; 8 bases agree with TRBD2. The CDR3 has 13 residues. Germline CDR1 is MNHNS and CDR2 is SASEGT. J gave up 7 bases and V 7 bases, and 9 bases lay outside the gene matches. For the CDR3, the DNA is TGTGCCAGCACCAGAGCGGGAGTTGGTGAGCAGTACTTC. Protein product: CASTRAGVGEQYF.

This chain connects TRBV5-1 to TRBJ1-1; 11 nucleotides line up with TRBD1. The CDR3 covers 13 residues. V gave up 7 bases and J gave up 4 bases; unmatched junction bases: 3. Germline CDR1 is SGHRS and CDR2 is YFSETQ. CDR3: CASRGQGVTEAFF. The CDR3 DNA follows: TGCGCCAGCCGGGGACAGGGGGTCACTGAAGCTTTCTTT.

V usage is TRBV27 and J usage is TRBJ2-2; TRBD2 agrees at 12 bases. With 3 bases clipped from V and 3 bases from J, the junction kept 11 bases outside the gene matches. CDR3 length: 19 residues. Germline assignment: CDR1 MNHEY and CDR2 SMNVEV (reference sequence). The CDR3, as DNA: TGTGCCAGCAGTTTGGCGACTAGCGGGAGCGGTAAAGACACCGGGGAGCTGTTTTTT. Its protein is CASSLATSGSGKDTGELFF.

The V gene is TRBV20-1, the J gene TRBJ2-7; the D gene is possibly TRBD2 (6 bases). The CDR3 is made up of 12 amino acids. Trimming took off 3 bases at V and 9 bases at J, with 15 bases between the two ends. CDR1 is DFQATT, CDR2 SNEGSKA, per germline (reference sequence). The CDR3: CSARAESSVQYF. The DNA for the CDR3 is TGCAGTGCTAGGGCCGAATCTAGCGTGCAGTACTTC.

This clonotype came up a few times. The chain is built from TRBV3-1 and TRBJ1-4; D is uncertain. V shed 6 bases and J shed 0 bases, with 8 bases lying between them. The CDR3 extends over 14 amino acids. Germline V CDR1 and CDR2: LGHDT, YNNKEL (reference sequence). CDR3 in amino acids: CASSYYATNEKLFF. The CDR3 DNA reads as TGTGCCAGCAGTTATTATGCAACTAATGAAAAACTGTTTTTT.

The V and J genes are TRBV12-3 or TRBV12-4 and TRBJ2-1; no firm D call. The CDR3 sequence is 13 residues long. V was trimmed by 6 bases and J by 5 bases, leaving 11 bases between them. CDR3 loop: CASSDWTDNEQFF. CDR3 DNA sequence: TGTGCCAGCAGCGACTGGACGGACAATGAGCAGTTCTTC.

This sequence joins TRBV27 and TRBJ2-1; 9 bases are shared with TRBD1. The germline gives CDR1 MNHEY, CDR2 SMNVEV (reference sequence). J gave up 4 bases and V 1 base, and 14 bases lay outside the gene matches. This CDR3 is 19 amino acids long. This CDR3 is CASSLLGQGVCAEYNEQFF. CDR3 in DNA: TGTGCCAGCAGTTTATTGGGACAGGGTGTCTGCGCTGAATACAATGAGCAGTTCTTC.

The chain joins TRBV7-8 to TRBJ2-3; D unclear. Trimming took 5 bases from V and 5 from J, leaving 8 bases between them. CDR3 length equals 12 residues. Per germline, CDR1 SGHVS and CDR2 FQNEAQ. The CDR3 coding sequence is TGTGCCAGCAGCCCCCAGCGAGATACGCAGTATTTT. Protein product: CASSPQRDTQYF.

CDR3 in amino acids: CASSVAVAGGQETQYF. The CDR3 DNA reads TGTGCCAGCAGCGTAGCGGTAGCGGGAGGCCAAGAGACCCAGTACTTC. The V call is TRBV9, the J call TRBJ2-5; 10 bases fit TRBD2. The CDR3 is 16 amino acids. The V and J ends lost 0 bases and 1 base, in that order; junction bases with no gene match: 3. Germline V gene lookup returns CDR1 SGDLS and CDR2 YYNGEE.